This TCR beta chain is drawn from a study of blood T cell repertoires in COVID-19. The overall study: Samples representing acute and convalescent COVID-19 were sourced from the United States, Italy and Spain.

This CDR3 contains 17 residues. V trimming: 3 bases; J trimming: 0 bases; junction bases outside the gene matches: 7. Germline V gives CDR1 SGHRS, CDR2 YFSETQ. The repertoire was sequenced with immunoSEQ multiplex PCR; TCRdb's copy has only in-frame clones and lacks some. The repertoire holds about 220,000 clones, 80% to 90% seen once, with approximately 3.8% in the top ten. This clonotype originated in a woman younger than 35 in a cohort exposed to, infected with or recovered from COVID-19 (not recorded which). The V call is TRBV5-1, the J call TRBJ2-2; the match to TRBD1 covers 8 bases. Sequenced: PBMCs or T cells enriched from blood (not recorded which). The CDR3: CASSWTGNPSNTGELFF. The CDR3 nucleotides are TGCGCCAGCAGCTGGACAGGGAACCCCTCGAACACCGGGGAGCTGTTTTTT.